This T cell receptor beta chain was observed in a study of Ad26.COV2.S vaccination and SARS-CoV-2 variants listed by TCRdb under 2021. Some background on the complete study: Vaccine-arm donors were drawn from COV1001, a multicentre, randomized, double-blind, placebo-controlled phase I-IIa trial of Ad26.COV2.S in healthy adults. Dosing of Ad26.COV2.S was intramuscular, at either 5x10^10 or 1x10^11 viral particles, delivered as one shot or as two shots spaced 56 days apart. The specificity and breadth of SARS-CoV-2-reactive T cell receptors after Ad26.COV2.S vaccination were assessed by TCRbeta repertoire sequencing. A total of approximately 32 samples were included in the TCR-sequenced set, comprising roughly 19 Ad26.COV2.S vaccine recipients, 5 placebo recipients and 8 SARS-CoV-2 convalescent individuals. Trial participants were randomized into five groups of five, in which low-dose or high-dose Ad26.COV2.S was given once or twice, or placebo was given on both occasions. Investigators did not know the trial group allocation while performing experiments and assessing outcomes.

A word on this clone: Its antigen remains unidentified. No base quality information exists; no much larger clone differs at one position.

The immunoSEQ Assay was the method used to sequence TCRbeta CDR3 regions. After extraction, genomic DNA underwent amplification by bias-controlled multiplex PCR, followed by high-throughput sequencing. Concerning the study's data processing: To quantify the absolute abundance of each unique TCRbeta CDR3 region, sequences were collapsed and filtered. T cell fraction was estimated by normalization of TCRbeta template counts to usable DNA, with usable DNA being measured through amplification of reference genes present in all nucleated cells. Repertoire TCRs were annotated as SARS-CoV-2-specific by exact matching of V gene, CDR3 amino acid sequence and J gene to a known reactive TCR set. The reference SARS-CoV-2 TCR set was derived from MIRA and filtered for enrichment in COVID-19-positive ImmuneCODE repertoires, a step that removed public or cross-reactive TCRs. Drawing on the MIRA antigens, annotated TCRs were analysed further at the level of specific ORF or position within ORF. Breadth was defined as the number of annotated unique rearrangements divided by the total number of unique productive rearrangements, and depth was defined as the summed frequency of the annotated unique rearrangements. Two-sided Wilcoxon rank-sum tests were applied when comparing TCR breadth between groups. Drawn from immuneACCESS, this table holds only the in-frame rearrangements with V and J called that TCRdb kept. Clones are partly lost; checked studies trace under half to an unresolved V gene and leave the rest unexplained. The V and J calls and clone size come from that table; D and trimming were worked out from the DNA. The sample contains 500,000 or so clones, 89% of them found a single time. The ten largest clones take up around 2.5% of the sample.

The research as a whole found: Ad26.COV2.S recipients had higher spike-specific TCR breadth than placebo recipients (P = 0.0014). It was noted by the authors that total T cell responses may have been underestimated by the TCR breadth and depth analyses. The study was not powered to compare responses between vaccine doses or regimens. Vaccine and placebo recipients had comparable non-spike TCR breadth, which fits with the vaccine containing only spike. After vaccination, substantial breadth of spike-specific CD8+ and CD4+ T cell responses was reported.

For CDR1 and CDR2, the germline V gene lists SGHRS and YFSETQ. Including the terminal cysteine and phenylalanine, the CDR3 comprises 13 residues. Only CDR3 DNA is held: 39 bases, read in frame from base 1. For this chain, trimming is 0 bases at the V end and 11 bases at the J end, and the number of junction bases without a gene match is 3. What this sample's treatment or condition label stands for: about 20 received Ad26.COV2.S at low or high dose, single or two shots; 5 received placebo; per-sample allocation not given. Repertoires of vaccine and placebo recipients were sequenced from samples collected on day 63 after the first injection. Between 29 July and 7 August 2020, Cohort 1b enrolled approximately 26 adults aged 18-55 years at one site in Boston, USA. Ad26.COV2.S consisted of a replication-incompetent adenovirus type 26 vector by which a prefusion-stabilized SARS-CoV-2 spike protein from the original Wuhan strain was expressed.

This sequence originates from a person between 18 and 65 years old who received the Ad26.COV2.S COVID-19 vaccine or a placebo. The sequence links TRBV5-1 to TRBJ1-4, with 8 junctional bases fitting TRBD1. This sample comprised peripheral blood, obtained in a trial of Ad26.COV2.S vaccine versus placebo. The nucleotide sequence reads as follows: TGCGCCAGCAGCTTGGACACAGGGGGTAAACTGTTTTTT. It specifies CASSLDTGGKLFF.